These 11 T cell receptor beta chains originate from one sample sequenced in a study of blood T cell repertoires in COVID-19. The repertoire was sequenced with immunoSEQ multiplex PCR; TCRdb's copy has only in-frame clones and lacks some. Of about 70,000 clones in the sample, roughly 81% were seen once. The sample comprised peripheral blood. Receptor source: a man older than 75 with acute or convalescent COVID-19.

This chain uses TRBV10-3 with TRBJ2-5, with TRBD2 matching over 9 bases. Germline trimming cut 9 bases from V and 5 bases from J; bases unmatched to any gene: 16. CDR1 and CDR2 (germline): ENHRY, SYGVKD. The CDR3 consists of 16 residues. The CDR3 DNA reads TGTGCCATGAGGGCTGGGAGCGGGGGGCCTCAGGAGACCCAGTACTTC. Translated, it gives CAMRAGSGGPQETQYF.

By sample share, this clone is medium-sized. V gene TRBV9 combines with J gene TRBJ1-2; the match to TRBD1 covers 7 bases. Germline-derived CDR1 and CDR2 are SGDLS and YYNGEE. V gave up 4 bases and J gave up 0 bases; unmatched junction bases: 6. The CDR3 consists of 15 residues. The CDR3 coding sequence is TGTGCCAGCAGCATCTCCGGGACAGCTAACTATGGCTACACCTTC. It yields the protein CASSISGTANYGYTF.

V and J are TRBV5-8 and TRBJ1-2, with a weak D call TRBD1 (5 bases). CDR3 length equals 13 residues. Germline CDR1 SGHTS, CDR2 YDEGEE. The germline V and J ends were trimmed by 0 bases and 8 bases, with 11 bases remaining between them. The CDR3 bases are TGTGCCAGCAGCTTGGCAGGGCCCCTGGGCTACACCTTC. Its translation: CASSLAGPLGYTF.

The chain is built from TRBV28 and TRBJ2-3; 12 bases agree with TRBD2. V was clipped by 1 base and J by 6 bases; unmatched bases: 8. This CDR3 comprises 17 residues. Germline assignment: CDR1 MDHEN and CDR2 SYDVKM. This CDR3 is CASSLLGLAGLWDTQYF. CDR3 DNA sequence: TGTGCCAGCAGTTTATTGGGACTAGCGGGTCTATGGGATACGCAGTATTTT.

CDR3 loop: CASSPGTGISYTF. DNA for the CDR3: TGCGCCAGCAGCCCCGGGACAGGGATTAGCTACACCTTC. The chain is built from TRBV5-1 and TRBJ1-2; TRBD1 agrees at 9 bases. Germline-derived CDR1 and CDR2 are SGHRS and YFSETQ. This CDR3 has 13 amino acids. J lost 9 bases, V lost 4 bases, and 7 bases had no gene match.

The V gene is TRBV5-1, the J gene TRBJ2-3; 8 bases are shared with TRBD1. The CDR3 runs 15 residues. Germline-derived CDR1 and CDR2 are SGHRS and YFSETQ. The J segment lost 4 bases and the V segment lost 4 bases, leaving 8 bases of the junction unmatched. The CDR3 nucleotides read TGCGCCAGCAGCCAAGGACAGGGTGGGGCAGATACGCAGTATTTT. Protein sequence: CASSQGQGGADTQYF. The entire variable domain, with the rest obtained from reference TRBV5-1 and TRBJ2-3, is as follows: KAGVTQTPRYLIKTRGQQVTLSCSPISGHRSVSWYQQTPGQGLQFLFEYFSETQRNKGNFPGRFSGRQFSNSRSEMNVSTLELGDSALYLCASSQGQGGADTQYFGPGTRLTVL.

V and J are TRBV7-9 and TRBJ2-3, with 8 bases aligning to TRBD2. J was trimmed by 4 bases and V by 8 bases; bases with no gene match: 20. From germline, CDR1 is SEHNR and CDR2 FQNEAQ (reference sequence). This CDR3 has 18 residues. This CDR3 is CASPSGAAGVRGSDTQYF. DNA of the CDR3: TGTGCCAGCCCTTCCGGGGCAGCGGGAGTCCGGGGCTCAGATACGCAGTATTTT.

The rearrangement links TRBV2 to TRBJ2-7; 10 nucleotides line up with TRBD1. This CDR3 comprises 15 residues. Germline values: CDR1 SNHLY, CDR2 FYNNEI. V lost 5 bases to trimming and J lost 6 bases; unmatched junction nucleotides: 10. CDR3 DNA: TGTGCCAGCAGTCGTAATCCGGGACAGGGGCGCGAGCAGTACTTC. This gives the protein CASSRNPGQGREQYF.

V gene TRBV5-1 combines with J gene TRBJ2-3; 13 bases are a match to TRBD2. Germline assignment: CDR1 SGHRS and CDR2 YFSETQ. Losses at the gene ends were 5 bases for V and 9 bases for J; bases not matched to a gene: 6. This CDR3 has 14 residues. The CDR3 is CASSGLAGESTQYF. The DNA of the CDR3 is TGCGCCAGCAGTGGACTAGCGGGGGAATCGACGCAGTATTTT.

The J gene is TRBJ2-3, the V gene TRBV5-1, with D hard to call. V gave up 0 bases and J gave up 2 bases, with 7 bases separating them. The germline V gene has CDR1 SGHRS and CDR2 YFSETQ. The CDR3 sequence is 14 residues long. DNA for the CDR3: TGCGCCAGCAGCTTGGGACTGACCACAGATACGCAGTATTTT. Translating gives CASSLGLTTDTQYF.

J is TRBJ2-1 and V is TRBV2, with D unresolved. Trimming cost V 3 bases and J 4 bases, with 4 bases left between them. The CDR3 extends over 12 amino acids. In germline, CDR1 is SNHLY, CDR2 FYNNEI. CDR3 sequence: CASSDKYNEQFF. The CDR3 DNA is TGTGCCAGCAGTGACAAATACAATGAGCAGTTCTTC. Based on the CDR3 plus reference TRBV2 and TRBJ2-1, the full variable domain is EPEVTQTPSHQVTQMGQEVILRCVPISNHLYFYWYRQILGQKVEFLVSFYNNEISEKSEIFDDQFSVERPDGSNFTLKIRSTKLEDSAMYFCASSDKYNEQFFGPGTRLTVL.